This T cell receptor (beta chain) was profiled in a study of T-cell reconstitution after alpha-beta-depleted transplantation in children (dated by TCRdb to the mid-2010s). A note on the overall study: T-cell immune reconstitution after TCRalphabeta/CD19-depleted allogeneic hematopoietic cell transplantation in children was quantitatively tracked in the study by means of TCR repertoire profiling.

Libraries came from PCR. The listed sequencing device is Illumina HiSeq 2500. Molecular barcoding was employed in the preparation of TCR libraries, with unique molecular identifiers being used to normalize TCRbeta repertoire quantification. TCRdb reprocessed the public reads (quality trimming at Q25 with fastp, clone calling with MiXCR) and kept in-frame beta chains. Rows with a matching CDR3 protein are joined into one entry that keeps the most common DNA and genes. The table for this sample lists about 300,000 distinct CDR3 sequences; nearly 8% of them were counted only once. Of the sample, approximately 9.6% is held by the ten largest clones. From its cysteine to its phenylalanine, the CDR3 spans 13 amino acids. The kept DNA is CDR3 alone, 39 bases in frame from the first base. As encoded in the germline V gene (reference sequence), CDR1 is SGHAT while CDR2 is FQDESV. V is reduced by 5 bases and J by 4 bases, leaving a spacing of 11 bases between them.

This clonotype was counted at least ten times. The clone's antigen remains unknown. Base-call qualities are not available, and no considerably larger clone is one nucleotide away. The label giving this sample's treatment or condition can be read as: allogeneic hematopoietic cell transplantation with graft depleted of TCRalphabeta T cells and CD19 B cells. The children who served as transplant recipients had been given grafts of TCRalphabeta/CD19-depleted allogeneic hematopoietic cells. What the authors observed across the whole study: The frequencies of hyperexpanded clones fell over the following months, and after one year, T-cell counts and TCRbeta diversity were mostly attributed to newly produced T cells. In some patients, the high TCRbeta diversity seen at day 60 was put down to recipient T cells and intrathymic progenitors that had survived conditioning. The apparently early recovery of alphabetaT-cell counts about two months after transplant reportedly depended on only several hundred rapidly expanded clones that came from non-depleted graft cells.

The sample here was peripheral blood, taken 360 days after TCRalphabeta/CD19-depleted stem cell transplant. The sequence joins TRBV11-1 to TRBJ1-2, with the D gene uncertain. This receptor was identified in a female patient aged 2-15 years who had a stem cell transplant for Fanconi anemia, so the T cells may come from the graft donor. The DNA reads as follows: TGTGCCAGCAGCCGTATACAGCTCTATGGCTACACCTTC. This is translated as CASSRIQLYGYTF.